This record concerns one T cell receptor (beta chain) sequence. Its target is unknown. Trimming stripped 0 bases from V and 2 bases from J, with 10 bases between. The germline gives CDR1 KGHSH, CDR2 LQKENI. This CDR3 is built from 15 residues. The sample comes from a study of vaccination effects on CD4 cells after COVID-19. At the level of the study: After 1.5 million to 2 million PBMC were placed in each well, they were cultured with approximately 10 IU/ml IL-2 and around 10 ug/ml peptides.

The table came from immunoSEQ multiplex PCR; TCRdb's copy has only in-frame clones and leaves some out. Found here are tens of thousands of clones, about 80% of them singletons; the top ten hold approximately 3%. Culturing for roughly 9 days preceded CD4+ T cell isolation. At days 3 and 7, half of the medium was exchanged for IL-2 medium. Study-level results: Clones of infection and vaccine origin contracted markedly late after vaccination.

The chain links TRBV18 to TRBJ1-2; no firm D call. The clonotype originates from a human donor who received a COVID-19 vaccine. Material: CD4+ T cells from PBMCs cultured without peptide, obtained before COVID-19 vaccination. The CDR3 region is CASSPPTNLNYGYTF. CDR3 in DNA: TGTGCCAGCTCACCACCGACGAACCTCAACTATGGCTACACCTTC.